A single sample gave rise to the 13 T cell receptor beta chains below, sequenced in a study of blood T cell repertoires in COVID-19. The table came from immunoSEQ multiplex PCR; TCRdb's copy has only in-frame clones and leaves some out. Here the sample spans about 130,000 clones, roughly 84% being singletons. Source material: peripheral blood. These receptors were collected from a young woman who had recovered from COVID-19.

This clone was observed a few times. This chain joins TRBV19 and TRBJ1-6; TRBD1 matches at 7 bases. The CDR3 runs 13 residues. Looked up from germline, CDR1 is LNHDA and CDR2 is SQIVND (reference sequence). Unmatched junction bases numbered 1, after V lost 6 bases and J lost 5 bases. The CDR3 reads CASRTGNNSPLHF. CDR3 nucleotide sequence: TGTGCCAGTAGGACAGGGAATAATTCACCCCTCCACTTT.

This rearrangement joins TRBV19 to TRBJ2-3; 7 nucleotides align to TRBD1. Germline CDR1 LNHDA, CDR2 SQIVND (reference sequence). The CDR3 is made up of 14 amino acids. With 4 bases clipped from V and 2 bases from J, the junction kept 3 bases outside the gene matches. In DNA form, the CDR3 reads TGTGCCAGTAGTAGGGACAGTAACACAGATACGCAGTATTTT. It codes for CASSRDSNTDTQYF.

V gene TRBV4-1 combines with J gene TRBJ2-5; D may be TRBD2 (6 bases). The V gene's germline CDR1 is MGHRA and CDR2 YSYEKL. The CDR3 consists of 14 residues. Trimming left V 4 bases short and J 5 bases short, with 14 bases between. The CDR3 nucleotides are TGCGCCAGCAGCCCCCGGGACTCAGGGGAGACCCAGTACTTC. This gives the protein CASSPRDSGETQYF.

The V and J genes are TRBV27 and TRBJ1-4, with 10 bases lining up with TRBD1. Germline V lookup: CDR1 MNHEY, CDR2 SMNVEV (reference sequence). Trimming at V came to 5 bases and at J to 1 base, leaving 4 bases not matched to a gene. The CDR3 loop spans 16 amino acids. CDR3 DNA: TGTGCCAGCAGTCCCGGGACAGGGGAAACTAATGAAAAACTGTTTTTT. Translated: CASSPGTGETNEKLFF.

The genes are TRBV19 and TRBJ1-5; D may be TRBD1 (6 bases). Trimming took 3 bases from V and 3 from J, leaving 18 bases between them. The CDR3 covers 17 residues. CDR1 LNHDA and CDR2 SQIVND come from the germline V gene (reference sequence). This chain's CDR3 is CASSMASGGANNQPQHF. CDR3 in DNA: TGTGCCAGTAGTATGGCTTCTGGGGGCGCGAACAATCAGCCCCAGCATTTT.

The gene calls are TRBV27 and TRBJ2-2; the match to TRBD1 covers 9 bases. The V and J ends lost 6 bases and 5 bases, in that order; junction bases with no gene match: 7. This CDR3 comprises 15 residues. Germline assignment: CDR1 MNHEY and CDR2 SMNVEV (reference sequence). As DNA, the CDR3 is TGTGCCAGCAGGGACAGGGGCACCTCGACCGGGGAGCTGTTTTTT. It is translated as CASRDRGTSTGELFF.

This chain uses TRBV4-2 with TRBJ1-4; D call uncertain. Trimming took off 1 base at V and 0 bases at J, with 6 bases between the two ends. The V gene's germline CDR1 is LGHNA and CDR2 YNFKEQ. The CDR3 has 15 residues. The CDR3 spells CASSQGGATNEKLFF. The CDR3 nucleotides are TGTGCCAGCAGCCAAGGGGGAGCAACTAATGAAAAACTGTTTTTT.

The table lists this clone with a few counts. The DNA for the CDR3 is TGTGCCAGCAGTTCACGGGACAGGTTGGGGAAACTGTTTTTT. It is translated as CASSSRDRLGKLFF. The chain employs TRBV27 and TRBJ1-4; the match to TRBD1 covers 8 bases. The CDR3 spans 14 residues. J gave up 11 bases and V 4 bases, and 9 bases lay outside the gene matches. In germline, CDR1 is MNHEY, CDR2 SMNVEV (reference sequence). The full variable domain, with the rest looked up from reference TRBV27 and TRBJ1-4, is EAQVTQNPRYLITVTGKKLTVTCSQNMNHEYMSWYRQDPGLGLRQIYYSMNVEVTDKGDVPEGYKVSRKEKRNFPLILESPSPNQTSLYFCASSSRDRLGKLFFGSGTQLSVL.

The V call is TRBV9, the J call TRBJ1-1; 8 nucleotides line up with TRBD1. The CDR3 is 13 residues long. Germline-derived CDR1 and CDR2 are SGDLS and YYNGEE. The V and J ends lost 2 bases and 7 bases, in that order; junction bases with no gene match: 4. The CDR3 spells CASSVDGTGEAFF. The CDR3 DNA reads as TGTGCCAGCAGCGTCGACGGGACAGGTGAAGCTTTCTTT.

The genes are TRBV18 and TRBJ2-5; D is uncertain. The V gene lost 3 bases and the J gene lost 5 bases, with 7 bases spanning the gap. The length of the CDR3 is 12 residues. Looked up from germline, CDR1 is KGHSH and CDR2 is LQKENI. In DNA, the CDR3 is TGTGCCAGCTCACCCTACGGGGAGACCCAGTACTTC. As protein: CASSPYGETQYF.

The chain carries TRBV6-9 and TRBJ2-2, with D unclear. CDR1 is MNHGY, CDR2 SVAAGI, per germline. The CDR3 totals 10 residues. V shed 7 bases and J shed 6 bases, with 3 bases lying between them. CDR3 protein: CASISGELFF. The CDR3 DNA sequence: TGTGCCAGCATCTCCGGGGAGCTGTTTTTT.

The chain combines TRBV18 with TRBJ1-3; D gene ambiguous. The CDR3 extends over 17 amino acids. The V gene's germline CDR1 is KGHSH and CDR2 LQKENI. V was shortened by 2 bases and J by 0 bases, with 14 bases between the two germline ends. The CDR3 region has the DNA TGTGCCAGCTCACCATCCTTTGCCGGTATCTCTGGAAACACCATATATTTT. It is translated as CASSPSFAGISGNTIYF.

This sequence joins TRBV6-2 or TRBV6-3 and TRBJ2-7, with D perhaps matching TRBD1 or TRBD2 (5 bases each). Germline V gene sequence: CDR1 MNHEY, CDR2 SVGEGT. V lost 6 bases, J lost 2 bases, and 11 bases lay in between. This CDR3 is 13 amino acids long. CDR3 region: CASSPGPPYEQYF. CDR3 coding DNA: TGTGCCAGCAGCCCGGGGCCGCCCTACGAGCAGTACTTC.